The 23 T cell receptor beta chains given below trace back to one sample, sequenced in a study of a mutant IDH1 vaccine in newly diagnosed glioma. Using immunoSEQ multiplex PCR, the repertoire was profiled, and TCRdb retains in-frame clones only, with some absent. The table has around 54,000 clones, roughly nine tenths seen once. These receptors' antigens are unknown. Time point of the sample: week 35, safety follow-up. With topical imiquimod, each dose of the vaccine consisted of 300 ug of mutant IDH1 20-mer peptide. Sequences were derived from PBMCs, sampled from a glioma patient whose treatment included an IDH1 peptide vaccine. These receptors all come from a man aged 40-50 years with glioma.

This chain links TRBV6-1 with TRBJ1-2, with TRBD1 as a possible D gene (5 bases). The CDR3 totals 13 residues. Germline assignment: CDR1 MNHNS and CDR2 SASEGT. The ends were cut back, 1 base at V and 7 bases at J, with 10 bases in the middle. The CDR3 nucleotides are TGTGCCAGCAGTGAAGTGGGGGTGCGTGGCTACACCTTC. Its protein product is CASSEVGVRGYTF.

The rearrangement links TRBV6-6 to TRBJ1-5; D is uncertain. The germline V gene has CDR1 MNHNY and CDR2 SVGAGI (reference sequence). This CDR3 spans 13 amino acids. The V end was cut by 5 bases, the J end by 1 base, with 6 bases between. In DNA form, the CDR3 reads TGTGCCAGCAGTGCTAACAGCAATCAGCCCCAGCATTTT. Translating it yields CASSANSNQPQHF.

This chain uses TRBV7-2 with TRBJ2-7; D perhaps matches TRBD2 (5 bases). V was shortened by 2 bases and J by 6 bases, with 8 bases between the two germline ends. The CDR3 has 12 residues. CDR1 and CDR2 (germline): SGHTA, FQGNSA. The CDR3 loop reads CASSLSTIEQYF. The CDR3 DNA reads TGTGCCAGCAGCTTATCGACTATCGAGCAGTACTTC. The full variable domain, rest sourced from reference TRBV7-2 and TRBJ2-7, is GAGVSQSPSNKVTEKGKDVELRCDPISGHTALYWYRQSLGQGLEFLIYFQGNSAPDKSGLPSDRFSAERTGGSVSTLTIQRTQQEDSAVYLCASSLSTIEQYFGPGTRLTVT.

The J gene is TRBJ2-2, the V gene TRBV5-1; tentatively, D is TRBD1 or TRBD2 (6 bases each). The CDR3 length is 16 residues. V lost 4 bases to trimming and J lost 0 bases, with 13 bases between them. CDR1 and CDR2 (germline): SGHRS, YFSETQ. Here the CDR3 reads CASSRRGEPNTGELFF. For the CDR3, the DNA is TGCGCCAGCAGCCGGAGGGGGGAGCCGAACACCGGGGAGCTGTTTTTT.

The rearrangement uses TRBV21-1 and TRBJ1-1; TRBD1 is the table's D call, not checked against the DNA. TRBV21-1 is tagged as a pseudogene. This CDR3 has 14 residues. The CDR3 protein is CASSEQGSLTEAFF. The CDR3, as DNA: TGTGCCAGCAGCGAACAGGGCAGTCTCACTGAAGCTTTCTTT.

The V and J genes are TRBV7-2 and TRBJ2-2; the D is unclear. The CDR3 sequence is 13 residues long. Germline V gene sequence: CDR1 SGHTA, CDR2 FQGNSA. The V end was cut by 5 bases, the J end by 6 bases, with 10 bases between. In DNA form, the CDR3 reads TGTGCCAGCAGCCCCCGACTGGCCGGGGAGCTGTTTTTT. It specifies CASSPRLAGELFF. Complete variable domain (other parts from reference TRBV7-2 and TRBJ2-2): GAGVSQSPSNKVTEKGKDVELRCDPISGHTALYWYRQSLGQGLEFLIYFQGNSAPDKSGLPSDRFSAERTGGSVSTLTIQRTQQEDSAVYLCASSPRLAGELFFGEGSRLTVL.

The chain couples TRBV5-4 to TRBJ2-3, with D perhaps TRBD2 (6 bases). The germline V gene encodes CDR1 SGHNT and CDR2 YYREEE (reference sequence). Trimming cost V 1 base and J 4 bases, with 16 bases left between them. The CDR3 runs 16 residues. In nucleotides, the CDR3 is TGTGCCAGCAGCTTGTTTTCGGGAGTGCAGGCAGATACGCAGTATTTT. Its translation: CASSLFSGVQADTQYF.

The gene calls are TRBV5-4 and TRBJ2-7, with 7 bases lining up with TRBD2. The germline V gene encodes CDR1 SGHNT and CDR2 YYREEE (reference sequence). After removal of 4 bases from V and 5 bases from J, the junction contained 3 bases not matched to a gene. This CDR3 contains 12 residues. CDR3 loop: CASSGAGDEQYF. As DNA, the CDR3 is TGTGCCAGCAGCGGCGCGGGGGACGAGCAGTACTTC.

CDR3 nucleotide sequence: TGTGCCAGTAGTATGGGGCGAGGGACAGCTTTTAGCAATCAGCCCCAGCATTTT. It specifies CASSMGRGTAFSNQPQHF. The chain employs TRBV19 and TRBJ1-5; 7 positions match TRBD1. Germline assignment: CDR1 LNHDA and CDR2 SQIVND (reference sequence). The CDR3 loop spans 18 amino acids. V lost 3 bases, J lost 0 bases, and 11 bases stayed unmatched.

The J gene is TRBJ1-1, the V gene TRBV18; D is undetermined. Deletions cut 4 bases from V and 1 base from J, with 4 bases between. The CDR3 is 12 residues long. Germline CDR1 reads KGHSH; CDR2 reads LQKENI. This chain's CDR3 is CASSLGNTEAFF. CDR3 nucleotide sequence: TGTGCCAGCTCACTCGGGAACACTGAAGCTTTCTTT.

The V call is TRBV5-1, the J call TRBJ2-6; D may be TRBD1 or TRBD2 (5 bases each). This CDR3 comprises 18 residues. CDR1 SGHRS and CDR2 YFSETQ come from the germline V gene. V lost 4 bases and J lost 0, with 17 bases in between. The CDR3 spells CASSTSPGTVSGANVLTF. CDR3 bases: TGCGCCAGCAGCACCTCCCCCGGGACGGTCTCTGGGGCCAACGTCCTGACTTTC. Full variable domain (missing parts from reference TRBV5-1 and TRBJ2-6): KAGVTQTPRYLIKTRGQQVTLSCSPISGHRSVSWYQQTPGQGLQFLFEYFSETQRNKGNFPGRFSGRQFSNSRSEMNVSTLELGDSALYLCASSTSPGTVSGANVLTFGAGSRLTVL.

The rearrangement links TRBV10-3 to TRBJ1-5; 8 bases match TRBD1. The germline gives CDR1 ENHRY, CDR2 SYGVKD. The CDR3 totals 14 residues. After removal of 0 bases from V and 7 bases from J, the junction contained 2 bases not matched to a gene. CDR3 protein: CAISESDRVQPQHF. In DNA form, the CDR3 reads TGTGCCATCAGTGAGTCGGACAGGGTGCAGCCCCAGCATTTT.

The chain couples TRBV29-1 to TRBJ2-3, with D possibly matching TRBD1 (6 bases). V was cut by 6 bases and J by 4 bases, with 11 bases left in between. CDR1 SQVTM and CDR2 ANQGSEA come from the germline V gene. The CDR3 has 12 residues. CDR3 in amino acids: CSVAGTPDTQYF. Written as DNA, the CDR3 is TGCAGCGTCGCTGGGACACCAGATACGCAGTATTTT.

CDR3 amino acids: CASSQDLIRGSNYGYTF. The CDR3 DNA reads TGCGCCAGCAGCCAAGATCTGATCAGGGGCTCTAACTATGGCTACACCTTC. This sequence joins TRBV4-3 and TRBJ1-2, with a possible D match to TRBD1 (6 bases). The CDR3 contains 17 residues. Germline-derived CDR1 and CDR2 are LGHNA and YSLEER. V was clipped by 0 bases and J by 0 bases, with 14 bases between them.

The V gene is TRBV20-1, the J gene TRBJ2-7; D is unresolved. In germline, CDR1 is DFQATT, CDR2 SNEGSKA (reference sequence). CDR3 length equals 11 residues. Trimming stripped 3 bases from V and 7 bases from J, with 10 bases between. The chain's CDR3 is CSASGPFEQYF. The CDR3 DNA reads as TGCAGTGCTAGCGGTCCCTTTGAGCAGTACTTC.

The chain is built from TRBV27 and TRBJ2-7; D could derive from TRBD1 or TRBD2 (5 bases each). Per the germline V gene, CDR1 is MNHEY and CDR2 is SMNVEV (reference sequence). V shed 6 bases and J shed 2 bases, with 14 bases lying between them. This CDR3 contains 14 residues. CDR3 sequence (DNA): TGTGCCAGCAGACCCGGGACCGCCCCCTACGAGCAGTACTTC. Its protein product is CASRPGTAPYEQYF.

V and J are TRBV7-2 and TRBJ1-1, with TRBD1 matching 8 bases. V shed 5 bases and J 8 bases; nucleotides not matched to a gene: 7. The CDR3 sequence is 13 residues long. Germline V lookup: CDR1 SGHTA, CDR2 FQGNSA. DNA for the CDR3: TGTGCCAGCAGCCAGGACAGGGCACTGGAAGCTTTCTTT. Encoded protein: CASSQDRALEAFF. The full variable domain, in which reference TRBV7-2 and TRBJ1-1 provide the parts outside the CDR3, is GAGVSQSPSNKVTEKGKDVELRCDPISGHTALYWYRQSLGQGLEFLIYFQGNSAPDKSGLPSDRFSAERTGGSVSTLTIQRTQQEDSAVYLCASSQDRALEAFFGQGTRLTVV.

CDR3 coding DNA: TGTGCCAGCAGTTCCGGCTCGGGATTCCGCTACGAGCAGTACTTC. Its protein product is CASSSGSGFRYEQYF. The chain is built from TRBV6-5 and TRBJ2-7, with D possibly being TRBD2 (5 bases). V lost 4 bases and J 3 bases, leaving 16 bases between the germline ends. CDR1 is MNHEY and CDR2 is SVGAGI in the germline V gene. The CDR3 has 15 residues.

On this clone itself: One end of the junction varies from germline; a read error may be responsible. This CDR3 reads CASSVEGGGNF. CDR3 bases: TGTGCCAGCAGCGTAGAGGGGGGCGGGAACTTT. The chain is built from TRBV9 and TRBJ1-1; tentatively, D is TRBD1 (6 bases). The CDR3 is 11 amino acids. The germline V gene encodes CDR1 SGDLS and CDR2 YYNGEE. Full variable domain (remainder filled in from reference TRBV9 and TRBJ1-1): DSGVTQTPKHLITATGQRVTLRCSPRSGDLSVYWYQQSLDQGLQFLIQYYNGEERAKGNILERFSAQQFPDLHSELNLSSLELGDSALYFCASSVEGGGNFGQGTRLTVV.

This chain connects TRBV27 to TRBJ2-1, with D perhaps matching TRBD1 (5 bases). The V end lost 5 bases, the J end lost 8 bases, and 16 bases lay between the germline ends. Germline-derived CDR1 and CDR2 are MNHEY and SMNVEV (reference sequence). This CDR3 is 14 amino acids long. CDR3 loop: CASSTTSGYDEQFF. CDR3 coding DNA: TGTGCCAGCAGTACGACCTCAGGGTACGATGAGCAGTTCTTC.

The genes are TRBV28 and TRBJ1-2, with TRBD1 as a possible D gene (6 bases). The CDR3 is made up of 15 amino acids. Germline CDR1 MDHEN, CDR2 SYDVKM. Trimming shortened V by 7 bases and J by 1 base, and 16 bases separated the two germline ends. The CDR3, as DNA: TGTGCCAGCACAGGGGAACTTTGGGTTAACTATGGCTACACCTTC. Translating it yields CASTGELWVNYGYTF.

V and J are TRBV7-9 and TRBJ2-5; D is possibly TRBD2 (6 bases). The CDR3 consists of 15 residues. Looked up from germline, CDR1 is SEHNR and CDR2 is FQNEAQ (reference sequence). Trimming shortened V by 4 bases and J by 4 bases, and 16 bases separated the two germline ends. The CDR3 DNA is TGTGCCAGCAGCTCAGCTCGACTAGGATTAGAGACCCAGTACTTC. Its protein is CASSSARLGLETQYF.

This clone appeared a single time. The CDR3: CASSETGTAIYGYTF. CDR3 bases: TGTGCCAGCAGTGAAACCGGGACAGCCATCTATGGCTACACCTTC. This chain uses TRBV25-1 with TRBJ1-2, with 7 bases fitting TRBD1. This CDR3 contains 15 residues. With 2 bases clipped from V and 4 bases from J, the junction kept 7 bases outside the gene matches. Germline CDR1 and CDR2: MGHDK and SYGVNS.